This entry concerns a single T cell receptor beta chain. Profiling relied on immunoSEQ multiplex PCR, and the TCRdb table lists in-frame clones only, not all of them. Of 140,000 to 150,000 clones listed, 75% to 90% are singletons. These data originate in a study of T cell responses to AZD1222 COVID-19 vaccine. Trimming took 0 bases from V and 6 from J, leaving 24 bases between them. The CDR3 is 18 residues long. Germline CDR1 is SGHNT and CDR2 is YYREEE (reference sequence). The specimen comprised peripheral blood, sampled on day 0 of AZD1222 vaccination. The sequence was collected from an adult in good health. The chain carries TRBV5-4 and TRBJ1-2, with no clear D. The CDR3 region has the DNA TGTGCCAGCAGCTTGGGGTTCGGGGTATGGGGTGAGGCGAATGGCTACACCTTC. It encodes CASSLGFGVWGEANGYTF.